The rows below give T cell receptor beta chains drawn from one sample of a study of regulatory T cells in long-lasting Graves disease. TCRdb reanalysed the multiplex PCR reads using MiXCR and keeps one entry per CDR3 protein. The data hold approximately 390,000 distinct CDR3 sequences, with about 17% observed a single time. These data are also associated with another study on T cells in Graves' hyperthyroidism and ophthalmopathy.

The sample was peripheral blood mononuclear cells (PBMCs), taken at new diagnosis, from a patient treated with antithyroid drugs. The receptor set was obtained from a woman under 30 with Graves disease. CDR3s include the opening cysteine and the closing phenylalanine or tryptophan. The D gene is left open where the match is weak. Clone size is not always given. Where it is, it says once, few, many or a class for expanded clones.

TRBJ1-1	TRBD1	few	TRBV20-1	CSARAQQGVAEAFF	TGCAGTGCTAGAGCGCAACAGGGGGTCGCTGAAGCTTTCTTT
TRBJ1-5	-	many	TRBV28	CASSPPQHF	TGTGCCAGCAGTCCCCCCCAGCATTTT
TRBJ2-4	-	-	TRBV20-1	CSARLEGTKNIQYF	TGCAGTGCTAGATTGGAGGGGACCAAAAACATTCAGTACTTC
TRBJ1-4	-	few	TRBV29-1	CSIQGLPSPPTTNEKLFF	TGCAGCATTCAGGGTCTACCGTCCCCACCCACAACTAATGAAAAACTGTTTTTT
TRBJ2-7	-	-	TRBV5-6	CASSTGARYEQYF	TGTGCCAGCAGCACTGGCGCCAGATACGAGCAGTACTTC
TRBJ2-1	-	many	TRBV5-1	CASSLSLGTYNEQFF	TGCGCCAGCAGCTTGTCTCTAGGGACCTACAATGAGCAGTTCTTC
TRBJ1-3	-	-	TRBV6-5	CASSYQGRGDPGNTIYF	TGTGCCAGCAGTTATCAGGGCAGGGGCGACCCTGGAAACACCATATATTTT
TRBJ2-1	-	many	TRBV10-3	CAISETSPSYNEQFF	TGTGCCATCAGTGAGACTAGCCCCTCCTACAATGAGCAGTTCTTC
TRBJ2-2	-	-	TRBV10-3	CAMKGTRDSTGELFF	TGTGCCATGAAAGGGACAAGGGACTCCACCGGGGAGCTGTTTTTT
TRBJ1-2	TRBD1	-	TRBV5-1	CASSMDRVENYGYTF	TGCGCCAGCAGCATGGACAGGGTTGAAAACTATGGCTACACCTTC
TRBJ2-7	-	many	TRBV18	CASSPLGTEAPSSAYEQYF	TGTGCCAGCTCACCACTCGGGACTGAGGCTCCATCTTCGGCCTACGAGCAGTACTTC
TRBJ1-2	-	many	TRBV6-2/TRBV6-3	CASTQGGPPNYGYTF	TGTGCCAGCACCCAAGGGGGACCCCCTAACTATGGCTACACCTTC
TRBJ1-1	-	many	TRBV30	CAWTRRGNTEAFF	TGTGCCTGGACCAGGAGGGGGAACACTGAAGCTTTCTTT
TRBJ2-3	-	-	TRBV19	CASRSARYTQYF	TGTGCCAGTAGGTCTGCGAGGTATACGCAGTATTTT
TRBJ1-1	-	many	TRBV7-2	CASRKRRGNTEAFF	TGTGCCAGCAGAAAGAGGCGAGGGAACACTGAAGCTTTCTTT
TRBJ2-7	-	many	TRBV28	CASSLRTFTYEQYF	TGTGCCAGCAGTTTACGGACATTTACCTACGAGCAGTACTTC
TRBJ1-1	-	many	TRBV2	CASSSQLIGMNTEAFF	TGTGCCAGCAGTTCCCAGCTTATAGGGATGAACACTGAAGCTTTCTTT
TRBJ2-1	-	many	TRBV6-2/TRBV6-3	CASSSAVSYNEQFF	TGTGCCAGCAGTTCGGCGGTCTCCTACAATGAGCAGTTCTTC
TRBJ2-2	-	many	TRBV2	CASSPPPTGTGELFF	TGTGCCAGCAGTCCCCCGCCCACAGGGACCGGGGAGCTGTTTTTT
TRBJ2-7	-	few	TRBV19	CASSARDGSYEQYF	TGTGCCAGTAGTGCCCGAGACGGATCCTACGAGCAGTACTTC
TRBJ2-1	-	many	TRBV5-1	CASSPGGVRVNEQFF	TGCGCCAGCAGCCCAGGTGGGGTCCGGGTCAATGAGCAGTTCTTC
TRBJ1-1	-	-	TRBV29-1	CSVYNTEAFF	TGCAGCGTTTATAACACTGAAGCTTTCTTT
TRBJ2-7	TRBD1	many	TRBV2	CASSADRVGEQYF	TGTGCCAGCAGCGCGGACAGGGTGGGCGAGCAGTACTTC
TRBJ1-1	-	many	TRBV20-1	CSARRGGGNTEAFF	TGCAGTGCTAGGAGGGGCGGGGGTAACACTGAAGCTTTCTTT
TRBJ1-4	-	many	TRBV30	CACSGQKREKLFF	TGTGCCTGTTCGGGGCAGAAAAGGGAAAAACTGTTTTTT
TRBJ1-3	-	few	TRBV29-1	CSVGGPDSSSGNTIYF	TGCAGCGTTGGGGGGCCCGACAGCTCCTCTGGAAACACCATATATTTT
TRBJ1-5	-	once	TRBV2	CATGQTGLGGNQPQHF	TGTGCCACCGGACAAACAGGGTTAGGGGGCAATCAGCCCCAGCATTTT
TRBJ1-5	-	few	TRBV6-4	CASSYGARGVGNQPQHF	TGTGCCAGCAGTTACGGGGCCAGGGGAGTAGGCAATCAGCCCCAGCATTTT
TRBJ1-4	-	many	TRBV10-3	CAISEQVPVEKLFF	TGTGCCATCAGTGAACAGGTGCCGGTAGAAAAACTGTTTTTT
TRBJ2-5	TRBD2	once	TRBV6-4	CASPGEGGVCGETQYF	TGTGCCAGCCCCGGGGAGGGCGGCGTGTGCGGGGAGACCCAGTACTTC
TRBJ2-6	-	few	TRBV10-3	CASSYRKGQISGANVLTF	TGTGCCAGCAGTTACAGAAAAGGACAGATCTCTGGGGCCAACGTCCTGACTTTC
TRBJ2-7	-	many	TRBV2	CASRPLGAYEQYF	TGTGCCAGCCGCCCCCTTGGGGCTTACGAGCAGTACTTC
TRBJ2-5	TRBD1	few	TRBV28	CASSFPRKLTGGGRGSQETQYF	TGTGCCAGCAGTTTTCCCCGAAAACTGACAGGGGGCGGCAGAGGGTCCCAAGAGACCCAGTACTTC
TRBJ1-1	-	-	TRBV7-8	CAISLVTGHRNTEAFF	TGTGCCATCAGCTTAGTTACCGGACACCGGAACACTGAAGCTTTCTTT
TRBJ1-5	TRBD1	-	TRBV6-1	CASDLGQLNRGQPQHF	TGTGCCAGCGACTTGGGACAGTTAAATCGGGGTCAGCCCCAGCATTTT
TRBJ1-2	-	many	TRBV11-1	CASSLSTKLRDAVAGSYTF	TGTGCCAGCAGCTTATCCACAAAGTTACGGGACGCCGTTGCCGGAAGCTACACCTTC
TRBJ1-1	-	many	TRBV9	CASSVDGRSNTEAFF	TGTGCCAGCAGCGTAGACGGCAGATCGAACACTGAAGCTTTCTTT
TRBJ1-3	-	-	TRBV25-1	CASSEQGISGNTIYF	TGTGCCAGCAGTGAACAGGGAATTTCCGGAAACACCATATATTTT
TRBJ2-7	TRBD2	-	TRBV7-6	CASSLYPWTSGSSYEQYF	TGTGCCAGCAGCTTATACCCATGGACTAGCGGGAGCAGCTACGAGCAGTACTTC
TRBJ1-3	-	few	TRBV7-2	CASSLAGTSGNTIYF	TGTGCCAGCAGCCTGGCCGGGACCTCTGGAAACACCATATATTTT
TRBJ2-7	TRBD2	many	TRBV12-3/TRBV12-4	CASSLVSRDYGQYF	TGTGCCAGCAGTTTAGTCAGCAGGGACTACGGGCAGTACTTC
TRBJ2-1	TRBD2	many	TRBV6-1	CASSHSAGVFFNEQFF	TGTGCCAGCAGCCATTCAGCGGGAGTGTTTTTCAATGAGCAGTTCTTC
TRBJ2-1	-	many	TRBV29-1	CSVEDNITGNEQFF	TGCAGCGTTGAAGACAACATCACGGGGAATGAGCAGTTCTTC
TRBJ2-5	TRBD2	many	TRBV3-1	CASSHVSGGQETQYF	TGTGCCAGCAGCCATGTTAGCGGGGGTCAAGAGACCCAGTACTTC
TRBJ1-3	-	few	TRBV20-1	CSARNSGNTIYF	TGCAGTGCTAGAAACTCTGGAAACACCATATATTTT
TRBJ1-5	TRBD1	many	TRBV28	CASGTGGADQPQHF	TGTGCCAGCGGGACAGGGGGCGCGGATCAGCCCCAGCATTTT
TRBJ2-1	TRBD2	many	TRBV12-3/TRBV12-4	CASSLGLAGGPGYEQFF	TGTGCCAGCAGTTTGGGACTAGCGGGGGGGCCGGGGTATGAGCAGTTCTTC
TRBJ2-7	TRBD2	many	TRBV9	CASSVESRTSYEQYF	TGTGCCAGCAGCGTAGAGTCGAGGACTAGTTACGAGCAGTACTTC
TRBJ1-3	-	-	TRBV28	CASSFARAGNTIYF	TGTGCCAGCAGTTTTGCGCGGGCCGGAAACACCATATATTTT
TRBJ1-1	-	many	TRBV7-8	CASSLGGTTEAFF	TGTGCCAGCAGCTTGGGGGGCACCACTGAAGCTTTCTTT
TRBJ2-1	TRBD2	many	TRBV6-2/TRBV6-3	CASSYQLANEQFF	TGTGCCAGCAGTTACCAACTAGCGAATGAGCAGTTCTTC
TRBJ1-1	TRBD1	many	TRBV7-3	CASSFDRGSTEAFF	TGTGCCAGCAGCTTTGACAGGGGATCCACTGAAGCTTTCTTT
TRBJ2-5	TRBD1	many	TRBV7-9	CASSLTGYQETQYF	TGTGCCAGCAGTCTGACAGGGTACCAAGAGACCCAGTACTTC
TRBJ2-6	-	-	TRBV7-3	CASSPHPGANVLTF	TGTGCCAGCAGCCCCCACCCTGGGGCCAACGTCCTGACTTTC
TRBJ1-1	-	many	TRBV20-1	CSARDLGDTEAFF	TGCAGTGCTAGAGATTTAGGGGACACTGAAGCTTTCTTT
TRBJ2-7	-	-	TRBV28	CASSSPRGSSYEQYF	TGTGCCAGCAGTTCCCCCCGGGGGAGTTCCTACGAGCAGTACTTC